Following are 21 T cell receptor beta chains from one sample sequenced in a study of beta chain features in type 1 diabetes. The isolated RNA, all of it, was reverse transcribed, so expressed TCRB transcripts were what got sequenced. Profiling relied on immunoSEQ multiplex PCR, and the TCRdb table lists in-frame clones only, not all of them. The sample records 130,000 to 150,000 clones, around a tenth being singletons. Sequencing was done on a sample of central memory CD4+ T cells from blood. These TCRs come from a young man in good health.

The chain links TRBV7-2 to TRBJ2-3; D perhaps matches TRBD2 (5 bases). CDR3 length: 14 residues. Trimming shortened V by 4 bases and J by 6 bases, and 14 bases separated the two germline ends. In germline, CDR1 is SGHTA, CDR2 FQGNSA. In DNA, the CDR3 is TGTGCCAGCAGCTCCGGACTTGCTCTGGATACGCAGTATTTT. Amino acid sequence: CASSSGLALDTQYF.

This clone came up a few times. The CDR3 DNA follows: TGTGCCAGTGCTAGCGGGGGGGCCGTTAACATTCAGTACTTC. This encodes CASASGGAVNIQYF. This rearrangement joins TRBV27 to TRBJ2-4; 12 nucleotides line up with TRBD2. CDR3 size: 14 residues. The germline gives CDR1 MNHEY, CDR2 SMNVEV (reference sequence). The V gene end was trimmed by 9 bases and the J gene end by 7 bases; junction bases not matched to a gene: 7.

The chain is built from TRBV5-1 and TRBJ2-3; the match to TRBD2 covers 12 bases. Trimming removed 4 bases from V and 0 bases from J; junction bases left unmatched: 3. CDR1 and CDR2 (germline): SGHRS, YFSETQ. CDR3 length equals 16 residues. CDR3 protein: CASSPLAGGSTDTQYF. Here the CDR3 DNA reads TGCGCCAGCAGCCCACTAGCGGGGGGCAGCACAGATACGCAGTATTTT.

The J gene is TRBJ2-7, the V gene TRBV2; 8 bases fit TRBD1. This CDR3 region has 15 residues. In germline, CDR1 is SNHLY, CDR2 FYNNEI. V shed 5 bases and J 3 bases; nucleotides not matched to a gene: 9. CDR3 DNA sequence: TGTGCCAGCAGTCCCGGGACAGGTCAGGGCTACGAGCAGTACTTC. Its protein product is CASSPGTGQGYEQYF.

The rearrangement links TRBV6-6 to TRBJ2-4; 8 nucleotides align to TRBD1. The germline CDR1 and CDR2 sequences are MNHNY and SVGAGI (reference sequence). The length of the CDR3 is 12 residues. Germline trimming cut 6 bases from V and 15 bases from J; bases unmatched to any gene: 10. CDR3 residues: CASRLGQETPYF. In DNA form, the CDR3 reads TGTGCCAGCAGATTGGGACAGGAAACGCCGTACTTC.

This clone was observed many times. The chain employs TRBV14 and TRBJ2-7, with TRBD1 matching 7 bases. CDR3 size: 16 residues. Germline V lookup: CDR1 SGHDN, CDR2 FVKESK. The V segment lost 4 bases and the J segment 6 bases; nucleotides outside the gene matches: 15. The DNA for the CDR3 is TGTGCCAGCAGCCCGTCGGGACAGTACTTAAGAGGCGAGCAGTACTTC. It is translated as CASSPSGQYLRGEQYF.

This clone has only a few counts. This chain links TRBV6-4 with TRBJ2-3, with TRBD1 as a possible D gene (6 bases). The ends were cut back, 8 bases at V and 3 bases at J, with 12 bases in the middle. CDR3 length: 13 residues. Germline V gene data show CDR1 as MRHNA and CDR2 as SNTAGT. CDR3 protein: CASHRAVTDTQYF. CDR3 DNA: TGTGCCAGCCACAGGGCGGTGACAGATACGCAGTATTTT.

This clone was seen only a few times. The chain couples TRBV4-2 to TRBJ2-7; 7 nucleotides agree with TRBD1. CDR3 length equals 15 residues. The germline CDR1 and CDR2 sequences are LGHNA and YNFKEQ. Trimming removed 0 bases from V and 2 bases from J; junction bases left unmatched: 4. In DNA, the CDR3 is TGTGCCAGCAGCCAAGACAGGGGGATAACCTACGAGCAGTACTTC. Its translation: CASSQDRGITYEQYF.

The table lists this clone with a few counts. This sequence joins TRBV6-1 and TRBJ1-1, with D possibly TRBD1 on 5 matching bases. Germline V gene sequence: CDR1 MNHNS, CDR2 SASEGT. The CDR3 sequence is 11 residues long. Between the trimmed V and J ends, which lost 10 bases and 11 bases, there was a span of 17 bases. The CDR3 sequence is CATFRDLGAFF. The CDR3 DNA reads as TGTGCCACGTTCAGGGATCTGGGGGCTTTCTTT.

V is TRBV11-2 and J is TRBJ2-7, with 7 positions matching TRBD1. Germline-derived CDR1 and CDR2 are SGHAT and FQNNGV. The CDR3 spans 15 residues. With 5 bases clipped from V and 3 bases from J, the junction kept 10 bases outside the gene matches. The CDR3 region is CASSQGVVRVYEQYF. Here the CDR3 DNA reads TGTGCCAGCAGCCAGGGGGTGGTCAGAGTCTACGAGCAGTACTTC.

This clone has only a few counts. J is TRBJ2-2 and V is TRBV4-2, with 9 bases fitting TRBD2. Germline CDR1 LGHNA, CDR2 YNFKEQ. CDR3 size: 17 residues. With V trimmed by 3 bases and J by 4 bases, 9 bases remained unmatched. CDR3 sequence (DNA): TGTGCCAGCAGCCAGGAAGACAGCGGGGGGACCACCGGGGAGCTGTTTTTT. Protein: CASSQEDSGGTTGELFF.

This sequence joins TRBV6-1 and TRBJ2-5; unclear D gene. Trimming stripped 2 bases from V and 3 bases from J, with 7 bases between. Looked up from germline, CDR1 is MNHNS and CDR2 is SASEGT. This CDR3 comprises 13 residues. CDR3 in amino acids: CASSELEKETQYF. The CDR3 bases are TGTGCCAGCAGTGAACTGGAGAAAGAGACCCAGTACTTC.

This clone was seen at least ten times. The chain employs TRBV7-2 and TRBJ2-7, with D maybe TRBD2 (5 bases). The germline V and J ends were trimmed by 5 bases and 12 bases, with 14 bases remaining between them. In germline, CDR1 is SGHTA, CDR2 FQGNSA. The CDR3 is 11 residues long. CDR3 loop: CASSDEDWLYF. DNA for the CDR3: TGTGCCAGCAGCGACGAGGACTGGCTGTACTTC.

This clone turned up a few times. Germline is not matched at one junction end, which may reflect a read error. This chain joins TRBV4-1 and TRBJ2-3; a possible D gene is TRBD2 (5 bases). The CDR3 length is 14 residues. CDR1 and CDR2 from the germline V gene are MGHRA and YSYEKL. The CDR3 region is CASSSIRGPDTQYF. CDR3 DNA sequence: TGTGCCAGCAGCTCAATCAGAGGGCCAGATACGCAGTATTTT.

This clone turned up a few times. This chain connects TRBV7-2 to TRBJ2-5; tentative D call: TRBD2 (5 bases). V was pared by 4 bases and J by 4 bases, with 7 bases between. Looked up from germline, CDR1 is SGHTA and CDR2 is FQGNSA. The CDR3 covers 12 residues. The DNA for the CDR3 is TGTGCCAGCAGCTACCGGGGAGAGACCCAGTACTTC. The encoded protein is CASSYRGETQYF.

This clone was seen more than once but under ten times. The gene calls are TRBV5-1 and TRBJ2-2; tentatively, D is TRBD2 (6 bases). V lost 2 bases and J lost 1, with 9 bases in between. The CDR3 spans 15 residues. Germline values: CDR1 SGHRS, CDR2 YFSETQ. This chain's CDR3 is CASSFGTQNTGELFF. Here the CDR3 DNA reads TGCGCCAGCAGCTTCGGGACTCAGAACACCGGGGAGCTGTTTTTT.

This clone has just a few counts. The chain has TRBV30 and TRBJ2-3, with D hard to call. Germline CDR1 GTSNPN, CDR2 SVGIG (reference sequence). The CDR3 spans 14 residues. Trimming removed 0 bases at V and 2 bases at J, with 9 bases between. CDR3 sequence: CAWSVAMITDTQYF. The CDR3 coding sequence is TGTGCCTGGAGTGTGGCCATGATCACAGATACGCAGTATTTT.

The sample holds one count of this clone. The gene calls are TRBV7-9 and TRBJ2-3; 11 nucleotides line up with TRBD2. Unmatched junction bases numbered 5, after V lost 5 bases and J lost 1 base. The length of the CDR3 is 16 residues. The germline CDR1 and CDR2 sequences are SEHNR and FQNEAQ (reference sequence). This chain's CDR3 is CASSKGLAERTDTQYF. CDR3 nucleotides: TGTGCCAGCAGCAAGGGACTAGCGGAGCGCACAGATACGCAGTATTTT.

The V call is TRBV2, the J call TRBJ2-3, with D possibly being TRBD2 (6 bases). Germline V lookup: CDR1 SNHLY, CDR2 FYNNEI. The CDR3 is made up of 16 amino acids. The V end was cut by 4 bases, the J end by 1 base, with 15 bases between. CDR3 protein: CASSAYGAGRTDTQYF. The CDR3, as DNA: TGTGCCAGCAGTGCCTATGGGGCGGGGCGCACAGATACGCAGTATTTT.

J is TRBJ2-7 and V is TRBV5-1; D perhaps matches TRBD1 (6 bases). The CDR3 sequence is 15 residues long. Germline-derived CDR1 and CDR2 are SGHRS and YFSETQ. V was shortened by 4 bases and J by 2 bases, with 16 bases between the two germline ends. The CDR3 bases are TGCGCCAGCAGCACCTCCGGGACATCAACCTACGAGCAGTACTTC. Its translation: CASSTSGTSTYEQYF. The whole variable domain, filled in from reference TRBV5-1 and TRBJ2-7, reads KAGVTQTPRYLIKTRGQQVTLSCSPISGHRSVSWYQQTPGQGLQFLFEYFSETQRNKGNFPGRFSGRQFSNSRSEMNVSTLELGDSALYLCASSTSGTSTYEQYFGPGTRLTVT.

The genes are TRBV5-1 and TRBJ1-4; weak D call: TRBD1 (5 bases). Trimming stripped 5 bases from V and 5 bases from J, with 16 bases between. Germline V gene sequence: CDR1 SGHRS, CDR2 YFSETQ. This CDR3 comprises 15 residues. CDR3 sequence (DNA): TGCGCCAGCAGTCCACGAACAGGCCTCAATGAAAAACTGTTTTTT. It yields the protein CASSPRTGLNEKLFF.